This TCR beta chain was obtained from a study of long-term antiretroviral therapy in people with HIV. Whole-study results and caveats: It was observed that HIV repertoires exhibited narrower CDR3 length ranges than controls.

With survey level as its setting, the immunoSEQ assay was v3.0. Repertoires were generated with immunoSEQ multiplex PCR, while TCRdb's copy carries only in-frame clones and drops some. The repertoire holds more than 25,000 clones, nearly 95% seen once, with 5.5% to 7% in the top ten. This clone was seen a single time. Its antigen is undetermined. The germline V gene has CDR1 MNHEY and CDR2 SMNVEV (reference sequence). Trimming removed 1 base at V and 4 bases at J, with 10 bases between. This CDR3 has 14 residues. Source: unsorted PBMCs, taken approximately 6.5 years after starting antiretroviral therapy. The sequence derives from a woman in her thirties or forties with HIV. The genes are TRBV27 and TRBJ1-2; TRBD1 might be the D (5 bases). The CDR3: CASSLLGELYGYTF. In DNA, the CDR3 is TGTGCCAGCAGTTTATTAGGGGAACTCTATGGCTACACCTTC.